Listed below are T cell receptor beta chains from one sample, sequenced in a study of memory B cells and T cells in multiple sclerosis. Their recognized antigens are unknown. The data were produced by immunoSEQ multiplex PCR, yet TCRdb's version contains in-frame clones alone and is incomplete. Of under 50,000 clones in the sample, roughly 82% were seen once. The sample taken for sequencing was PBMCs from blood kept in culture. These receptor sequences come from a human donor with multiple sclerosis. Both conserved end residues are part of each CDR3. Fields, in order: V gene, CDR3 length, D gene, J gene, clone size, CDR3 protein, CDR3 DNA. D genes are given only for firm matches. Clone size, where shown, is once, few, many, or a class for clones that have expanded.

v_call: TRBV6-4
cdr3_length: 17
d_call: TRBD2
j_call: TRBJ2-5
clone_size: NA
cdr3_aa: CASSYSASRGGLETQYF
cdr3_nt: TGTGCCAGCAGTTACTCGGCCTCGCGGGGGGGCCTAGAGACCCAGTACTTC

v_call: TRBV15
cdr3_length: 12
d_call: NA
j_call: TRBJ2-3
clone_size: NA
cdr3_aa: CATSRAGDTQYF
cdr3_nt: TGTGCCACCAGCAGAGCAGGAGATACGCAGTATTTT

v_call: TRBV7-9
cdr3_length: 14
d_call: TRBD1
j_call: TRBJ2-5
clone_size: NA
cdr3_aa: CASCSWDRGETQYF
cdr3_nt: TGTGCCAGCTGCTCCTGGGACAGGGGAGAGACCCAGTACTTC

v_call: TRBV9
cdr3_length: 16
d_call: NA
j_call: TRBJ2-3
clone_size: once
cdr3_aa: CASSVGAADSTDTQYF
cdr3_nt: TGTGCCAGCAGCGTAGGGGCAGCCGATAGCACAGATACGCAGTATTTT

v_call: TRBV2
cdr3_length: 15
d_call: NA
j_call: TRBJ2-7
clone_size: NA
cdr3_aa: CASRPPGGGAYVQYF
cdr3_nt: TGTGCCAGCAGACCCCCAGGTGGTGGGGCCTACGTGCAGTACTTC

v_call: TRBV5-5
cdr3_length: 15
d_call: TRBD1
j_call: TRBJ2-7
clone_size: NA
cdr3_aa: CASSSRTGAYYEQYF
cdr3_nt: TGTGCCAGCAGCTCGAGGACAGGGGCATACTACGAGCAGTACTTC

v_call: TRBV7-9
cdr3_length: 16
d_call: TRBD1
j_call: TRBJ2-5
clone_size: once
cdr3_aa: CASSLRAGGLVETQYF
cdr3_nt: TGTGCCAGCAGCTTACGGGCAGGGGGCCTCGTAGAGACCCAGTACTTC

v_call: TRBV5-6
cdr3_length: 15
d_call: NA
j_call: TRBJ2-5
clone_size: NA
cdr3_aa: CASSLGSGYQETQYF
cdr3_nt: TGTGCCAGCAGCTTGGGGTCGGGGTACCAAGAGACCCAGTACTTC

v_call: TRBV2
cdr3_length: 12
d_call: NA
j_call: TRBJ2-7
clone_size: NA
cdr3_aa: CASRRFDREQYF
cdr3_nt: TGTGCCAGCAGACGGTTCGACAGGGAGCAGTACTTC

v_call: TRBV6-5
cdr3_length: 15
d_call: NA
j_call: TRBJ1-4
clone_size: NA
cdr3_aa: CASSQGSGLNEKLFF
cdr3_nt: TGTGCCAGCAGCCAAGGGTCGGGTCTAAATGAAAAACTGTTTTTT

v_call: TRBV29-1
cdr3_length: 11
d_call: NA
j_call: TRBJ1-2
clone_size: NA
cdr3_aa: CSVEYNYGYTF
cdr3_nt: TGCAGCGTTGAATATAACTATGGCTACACCTTC

v_call: TRBV7-8
cdr3_length: 19
d_call: TRBD2
j_call: TRBJ2-5
clone_size: NA
cdr3_aa: CASSATMLGGNKHEETQYF
cdr3_nt: TGTGCCAGCAGCGCGACCATGCTGGGGGGGAACAAACATGAGGAGACCCAGTACTTC

v_call: TRBV29-1
cdr3_length: 11
d_call: NA
j_call: TRBJ2-1
clone_size: once
cdr3_aa: CSVRSYNEQFF
cdr3_nt: TGCAGCGTTCGGTCCTACAATGAGCAGTTCTTC

v_call: TRBV19
cdr3_length: 13
d_call: TRBD1
j_call: TRBJ1-5
clone_size: NA
cdr3_aa: CASSGTANQPQHF
cdr3_nt: TGTGCCAGTAGCGGGACAGCCAATCAGCCCCAGCATTTT

v_call: TRBV28
cdr3_length: 15
d_call: NA
j_call: TRBJ2-2
clone_size: NA
cdr3_aa: CASSLDPPRTGELFF
cdr3_nt: TGTGCCAGCAGTCTGGACCCCCCGAGGACCGGGGAGCTGTTTTTT

v_call: TRBV15
cdr3_length: 13
d_call: NA
j_call: TRBJ1-2
clone_size: NA
cdr3_aa: CATSREYNYGYTF
cdr3_nt: TGTGCCACCAGCAGAGAGTACAACTATGGCTACACCTTC

v_call: TRBV4-1
cdr3_length: 16
d_call: TRBD2
j_call: TRBJ2-5
clone_size: NA
cdr3_aa: CASNRGETSGKETQYF
cdr3_nt: TGCGCCAGCAACCGGGGGGAGACTAGCGGGAAAGAGACCCAGTACTTC

v_call: TRBV11-2
cdr3_length: 14
d_call: NA
j_call: TRBJ1-2
clone_size: NA
cdr3_aa: CASSLARGVGGYTF
cdr3_nt: TGTGCCAGCAGCTTAGCAAGGGGTGTGGGTGGCTACACCTTC

v_call: TRBV10-3
cdr3_length: 16
d_call: TRBD2
j_call: TRBJ2-3
clone_size: NA
cdr3_aa: CAISEWGGGAPDTQYF
cdr3_nt: TGTGCCATCAGTGAGTGGGGCGGGGGGGCCCCAGATACGCAGTATTTT

v_call: TRBV10-3
cdr3_length: 13
d_call: TRBD1
j_call: TRBJ1-1
clone_size: NA
cdr3_aa: CAINRGDTTEAFF
cdr3_nt: TGTGCCATCAACAGGGGTGATACCACTGAAGCTTTCTTT

v_call: TRBV30
cdr3_length: 15
d_call: NA
j_call: TRBJ2-6
clone_size: NA
cdr3_aa: CAAGLGGAGANVLTF
cdr3_nt: TGTGCCGCCGGACTTGGAGGGGCTGGGGCCAACGTCCTGACTTTC

v_call: TRBV28
cdr3_length: 15
d_call: TRBD1
j_call: TRBJ1-5
clone_size: NA
cdr3_aa: CASNPPTGARQPQHF
cdr3_nt: TGTGCCAGCAACCCTCCCACAGGGGCCCGTCAGCCCCAGCATTTT

v_call: TRBV27
cdr3_length: 14
d_call: TRBD1
j_call: TRBJ2-7
clone_size: once
cdr3_aa: CASSFRYRGGEQYF
cdr3_nt: TGTGCCAGCAGTTTTAGGTACAGGGGTGGCGAGCAGTACTTC

v_call: TRBV10-3
cdr3_length: 15
d_call: NA
j_call: TRBJ2-5
clone_size: NA
cdr3_aa: CAISDPRWGSETQYF
cdr3_nt: TGTGCCATCAGTGACCCTCGTTGGGGTTCGGAGACCCAGTACTTC

v_call: TRBV19
cdr3_length: 15
d_call: NA
j_call: TRBJ2-1
clone_size: NA
cdr3_aa: CASSIRLNSYNEQFF
cdr3_nt: TGTGCCAGTAGTATACGCCTAAACTCCTACAATGAGCAGTTCTTC

v_call: TRBV7-9
cdr3_length: 16
d_call: TRBD2
j_call: TRBJ2-5
clone_size: NA
cdr3_aa: CASSFRPRDYKETQYF
cdr3_nt: TGTGCCAGCAGCTTCAGGCCCCGGGACTATAAAGAGACCCAGTACTTC

v_call: TRBV30
cdr3_length: 15
d_call: NA
j_call: TRBJ1-5
clone_size: NA
cdr3_aa: CAWSVGSGTFQPQHF
cdr3_nt: TGTGCCTGGAGTGTAGGCTCTGGAACTTTTCAGCCCCAGCATTTT

v_call: TRBV27
cdr3_length: 16
d_call: TRBD1
j_call: TRBJ2-7
clone_size: NA
cdr3_aa: CASSPYGTELTYEQYF
cdr3_nt: TGTGCCAGCAGTCCCTACGGGACAGAGCTTACCTACGAGCAGTACTTC

v_call: TRBV29-1
cdr3_length: 13
d_call: NA
j_call: TRBJ1-3
clone_size: NA
cdr3_aa: CSVEGGLGNTIYF
cdr3_nt: TGCAGCGTGGAAGGTGGCCTTGGAAACACCATATATTTT

v_call: TRBV4-3
cdr3_length: 16
d_call: TRBD2
j_call: TRBJ2-1
clone_size: NA
cdr3_aa: CASSQGRGGSYNEQFF
cdr3_nt: TGCGCCAGCAGCCAAGGGCGCGGGGGGTCGTACAATGAGCAGTTCTTC

v_call: TRBV14
cdr3_length: 15
d_call: TRBD1
j_call: TRBJ1-4
clone_size: NA
cdr3_aa: CASSPLGQDNEKLFF
cdr3_nt: TGTGCCAGCAGCCCTTTGGGACAGGATAATGAAAAACTGTTTTTT

v_call: TRBV27
cdr3_length: 16
d_call: TRBD1
j_call: TRBJ2-7
clone_size: NA
cdr3_aa: CASSLSAQGARYEQYF
cdr3_nt: TGTGCCAGCAGTTTATCGGCCCAGGGGGCAAGATACGAGCAGTACTTC

v_call: TRBV2
cdr3_length: 13
d_call: NA
j_call: TRBJ1-6
clone_size: NA
cdr3_aa: CASSGQQNSPLHF
cdr3_nt: TGTGCCAGCAGCGGACAGCAAAATTCACCCCTCCACTTT

v_call: TRBV10-2
cdr3_length: 13
d_call: NA
j_call: TRBJ1-3
clone_size: few
cdr3_aa: CASSVGSGNTIYF
cdr3_nt: TGCGCCAGCAGTGTCGGCTCTGGAAACACCATATATTTT

v_call: TRBV4-1
cdr3_length: 13
d_call: NA
j_call: TRBJ1-1
clone_size: once
cdr3_aa: CASRPTGNTEAFF
cdr3_nt: TGCGCCAGCAGACCTACAGGGAACACTGAAGCTTTCTTT